This is a list of T cell receptor beta chains from one sample in a study of T cells in Graves' hyperthyroidism and ophthalmopathy. TCRdb reprocessed the multiplex PCR reads with MiXCR, giving one entry per CDR3 protein. The sample records about 480,000 distinct CDR3 sequences, approximately 15% being singletons. Specimen: blood. The receptors here all came from a woman younger than 35 with Graves' hyperthyroidism. CDR3s include the opening cysteine and the closing phenylalanine or tryptophan. The order of the fields is V gene, J gene, D gene, CDR3 protein. The D gene is left open where the match is weak.

>TRBV25-1|TRBJ1-6|TRBD1
CASSVTGANSPLHF
>TRBV11-3|TRBJ1-2|-
CAVQRPGGPYTF
>TRBV11-3|TRBJ2-3|TRBD2
CASSAGTSGRADTQYF
>TRBV7-3|TRBJ2-7|-
CASSPGHASYEQYF
>TRBV18|TRBJ1-4|-
CASTDQEEKLFF
>TRBV6-1|TRBJ2-7|-
CASSPQVAATYEQYF
>TRBV18|TRBJ2-3|TRBD2
CASSPAGLAGTDTQYF
>TRBV6-5|TRBJ2-3|-
CASSYSNAFTDTQYF
>TRBV6-1|TRBJ1-1|TRBD1
CASNRLGTGEKGTEAFF
>TRBV19|TRBJ1-2|-
CASPEGDGYTF
>TRBV7-9|TRBJ1-2|-
CASSLEGRDGYTF
>TRBV12-3/TRBV12-4|TRBJ2-3|-
CASTNRRKGTDTQYF
>TRBV5-1|TRBJ2-3|TRBD2
CASSLEGGTSALTQYF
>TRBV19|TRBJ2-1|-
CASRPWDGSSYNEQFF
>TRBV5-5|TRBJ1-1|-
CASSGQFMNTEAFF
>TRBV7-2|TRBJ1-5|-
CASSWSSGAEVYQPQHF
>TRBV27|TRBJ2-7|-
CAKPRGVAYEQYF
>TRBV5-1|TRBJ2-1|-
CASSMGGTRSYNEQFF
>TRBV20-1|TRBJ2-1|TRBD2
CSASTPGLAATRSYNEQFF
>TRBV10-3|TRBJ2-1|TRBD1
CAISAADRADEQFF
>TRBV20-1|TRBJ2-3|TRBD2
CSATSGSTTDTQYF
>TRBV18|TRBJ1-4|-
CASSHRRGKLNEKLFF
>TRBV5-8|TRBJ2-5|-
CASSFGGARTQYF
>TRBV24-1|TRBJ2-1|-
CATSDKGLGTRNEQFF
>TRBV7-6|TRBJ2-1|-
CASSSGPGLEQFF
>TRBV4-1|TRBJ1-5|-
CASSQEGSLRGNQPQHF
>TRBV27|TRBJ1-4|-
CASSLRAQPGRGEKLFF
>TRBV29-1|TRBJ2-2|-
CSGSGGTGELFF
>TRBV9|TRBJ2-7|-
CASSQGGGPPYEQYF
>TRBV27|TRBJ1-6|-
CASRLRSSYNSPLHF
>TRBV12-3/TRBV12-4|TRBJ2-1|TRBD2
CASCPLAGELNEQFF
>TRBV5-1|TRBJ2-1|TRBD2
CASSSPSKAGGPSYNEQFF
>TRBV6-1|TRBJ2-1|TRBD1
CASSEHQSQGNEQFF
>TRBV19|TRBJ2-6|-
CASSMFGGRSGANVLTF
>TRBV30|TRBJ1-1|-
CAWTRENTEAFF
>TRBV18|TRBJ2-1|-
CASSPLAPDILVF